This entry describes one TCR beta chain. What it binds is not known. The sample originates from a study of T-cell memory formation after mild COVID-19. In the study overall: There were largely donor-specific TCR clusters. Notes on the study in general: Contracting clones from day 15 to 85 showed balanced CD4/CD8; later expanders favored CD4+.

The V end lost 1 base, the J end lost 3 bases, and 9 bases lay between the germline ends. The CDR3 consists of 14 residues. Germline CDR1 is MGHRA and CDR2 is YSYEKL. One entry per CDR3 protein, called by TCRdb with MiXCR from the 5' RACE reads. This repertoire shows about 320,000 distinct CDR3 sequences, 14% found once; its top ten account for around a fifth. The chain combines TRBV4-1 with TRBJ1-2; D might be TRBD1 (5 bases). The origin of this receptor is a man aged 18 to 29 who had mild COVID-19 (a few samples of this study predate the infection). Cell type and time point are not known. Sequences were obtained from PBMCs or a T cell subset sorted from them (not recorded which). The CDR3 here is CASSQGRGDYGYTF. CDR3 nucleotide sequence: TGCGCCAGCAGCCAAGGACGGGGCGACTATGGCTACACCTTC.